These T cell receptor beta chains were read from a single sample in a study of blood T cell repertoires in COVID-19. Sequencing was performed with immunoSEQ multiplex PCR; in TCRdb, only in-frame clones are kept and a portion is missing. The sample contains roughly 90,000 clones, approximately 83% of which appear only once. The sequencing input was peripheral blood. The receptors shown here come from a woman aged 70-85 years with acute or convalescent COVID-19. Both conserved end residues are part of each CDR3. The D gene is left open where the match is weak. Clone size is given for some rows only: seen once, a few or many times, or a class if the clone is expanded.

clone size	CDR3 length	V gene	J gene	D gene	CDR3 protein	CDR3 DNA
.	18	TRBV3-1/TRBV3-2	TRBJ2-2	.	CASSQGPFNGENTGELFF	TGTGCCAGCAGCCAAGGACCCTTTAACGGGGAGAACACCGGGGAGCTGTTTTTT
.	14	TRBV5-1	TRBJ1-1	.	CASSLQTGNTEAFF	TGCGCCAGCAGCCTGCAAACAGGGAACACTGAAGCTTTCTTT
.	15	TRBV11-2	TRBJ2-7	TRBD2	CASSQSGGFSYEQYF	TGTGCCAGCAGCCAGAGCGGGGGGTTTTCCTACGAGCAGTACTTC
.	16	TRBV11-1	TRBJ2-7	TRBD1	CASSPGVGTALNEQYF	TGTGCCAGCAGCCCCGGGGTCGGGACAGCTCTGAACGAGCAGTACTTC
.	15	TRBV7-3	TRBJ2-7	TRBD2	CASSLGAGSTYEQYF	TGTGCCAGCAGCTTAGGAGCGGGGTCAACCTACGAGCAGTACTTC
.	14	TRBV10-3	TRBJ1-6	.	CAINAQGMNSPLHF	TGTGCCATCAATGCGCAGGGGATGAATTCACCCCTCCACTTT
.	16	TRBV19	TRBJ1-1	.	CASTQTAAGVATEAFF	TGTGCCAGTACCCAGACCGCAGCTGGAGTGGCCACTGAAGCTTTCTTT
.	15	TRBV28	TRBJ1-1	TRBD1	CASSAPGGLNTEAFF	TGTGCCAGCAGTGCCCCAGGGGGACTTAACACTGAAGCTTTCTTT
once	14	TRBV13	TRBJ2-1	TRBD1	CASSLRGQNNEQFF	TGTGCCAGCAGCTTAAGGGGACAGAACAATGAGCAGTTCTTC
.	13	TRBV10-1	TRBJ1-5	.	CASSESGGEPQHF	TGCGCCAGCAGTGAGTCAGGGGGGGAGCCCCAGCATTTT
.	15	TRBV9	TRBJ1-3	.	CASSVTGDSGNTIYF	TGTGCCAGCAGCGTTACAGGTGACTCTGGAAACACCATATATTTT
.	16	TRBV18	TRBJ2-6	.	CASSSSYASGANVLTF	TGTGCCAGCTCATCCTCCTATGCTTCTGGGGCCAACGTCCTGACTTTC
.	15	TRBV4-2	TRBJ1-1	.	CASSQDSLSDVEAFF	TGTGCCAGCAGCCAAGATAGCTTATCCGACGTCGAAGCTTTCTTT
.	12	TRBV30	TRBJ1-3	.	CAWSVLGNTIYF	TGTGCCTGGAGTGTTTTAGGAAACACCATATATTTT
.	14	TRBV5-1	TRBJ1-1	.	CASSLTVGEGEAFF	TGCGCCAGCAGCTTGACTGTAGGGGAAGGTGAAGCTTTCTTT
few	15	TRBV18	TRBJ2-7	.	CASSPGQSPSYEQYF	TGTGCCAGCTCACCAGGACAGTCGCCGTCCTACGAGCAGTACTTC
.	15	TRBV6-5	TRBJ1-1	TRBD1	CASSFRQGGNTEAFF	TGTGCCAGCAGTTTTCGACAGGGGGGGAACACTGAAGCTTTCTTT
.	13	TRBV19	TRBJ1-4	TRBD1	CATLDRGSEKLFF	TGTGCCACCCTGGACAGGGGAAGTGAAAAACTGTTTTTT
.	14	TRBV9	TRBJ1-6	TRBD1	CASSVVGGQAPLHF	TGTGCCAGCAGCGTAGTAGGGGGACAGGCACCCCTCCACTTT
.	17	TRBV7-2	TRBJ1-4	TRBD1	CASSPGTGARGNEKLFF	TGTGCCAGCAGCCCCGGGACAGGGGCTCGGGGAAATGAAAAACTGTTTTTT
.	16	TRBV19	TRBJ2-3	TRBD2	CASSAYLAVSTDTQYF	TGTGCCAGTAGTGCTTATCTAGCGGTTAGCACAGATACGCAGTATTTT